The 26 T cell receptor beta chains below were found in one sample sequenced in a study of blood T cell repertoires in COVID-19. Sequencing was performed with immunoSEQ multiplex PCR; in TCRdb, only in-frame clones are kept and a portion is missing. The table includes 110,000 or so clones, 88% detected once. The specimen sequenced was peripheral blood. Receptor source: a woman in her 70s who had recovered from COVID-19.

The rearrangement links TRBV3-1 (or the pseudogene TRBV3-2) to TRBJ1-1, with D uncertain. The V end lost 6 bases, the J end lost 7 bases, and 18 bases lay between the germline ends. Germline V gene sequence: CDR1 LGHDT, CDR2 YNNKEL (reference sequence). There are 14 residues in the CDR3. CDR3 nucleotide sequence: TGTGCCAGCAGGTCGGGTTCCCGGAACGGTGAAGCTTTCTTT. As protein: CASRSGSRNGEAFF.

The rearrangement uses TRBV7-9 and TRBJ1-1, with 8 nucleotides matching TRBD1. Germline V gene data show CDR1 as SEHNR and CDR2 as FQNEAQ (reference sequence). V shed 5 bases and J 0 bases; nucleotides not matched to a gene: 5. The CDR3 has 15 amino acids. CDR3 DNA: TGTGCCAGCAGCGAGTACAGGGGGGTGAACACTGAAGCTTTCTTT. This translates into CASSEYRGVNTEAFF.

The genes are TRBV6-5 and TRBJ1-1, with 7 bases aligning to TRBD1. The germline gives CDR1 MNHEY, CDR2 SVGAGI. Germline trimming cut 2 bases from V and 1 base from J; bases unmatched to any gene: 4. This CDR3 has 15 residues. This CDR3 is CASSYRGLSNTEAFF. The CDR3 coding sequence is TGTGCCAGCAGTTACAGGGGGCTGTCGAACACTGAAGCTTTCTTT.

The chain links TRBV5-1 to TRBJ2-3; 15 nucleotides agree with TRBD2. After removal of 0 bases from V and 4 bases from J, the junction contained 15 bases not matched to a gene. The CDR3 sequence is 21 residues long. Germline-derived CDR1 and CDR2 are SGHRS and YFSETQ. CDR3 residues: CASSLGPGLAGGYLSADTQYF. CDR3 DNA sequence: TGCGCCAGCAGCTTGGGACCGGGACTAGCGGGGGGCTACCTCAGCGCAGATACGCAGTATTTT.

The chain carries TRBV7-3 and TRBJ2-5; the D gene is possibly TRBD2 (5 bases). Trimming stripped 2 bases from V and 5 bases from J, with 9 bases between. From germline, CDR1 is SGHTA and CDR2 FQGTGA. The CDR3 runs 13 residues. This CDR3 is CASSLAGSETQYF. In DNA form, the CDR3 reads TGTGCCAGCAGCTTAGCGGGTTCCGAGACCCAGTACTTC.

In this sample, this clone turned up a few times. The chain uses TRBV5-1 and TRBJ1-1; the match to TRBD1 covers 8 bases. This CDR3 contains 16 residues. Germline trimming cut 4 bases from V and 1 base from J; bases unmatched to any gene: 9. Germline V gene sequence: CDR1 SGHRS, CDR2 YFSETQ. CDR3 in amino acids: CASSPRTGQRNTEAFF. CDR3 nucleotides: TGCGCCAGCAGCCCGCGGACAGGGCAGCGGAACACTGAAGCTTTCTTT. Full variable domain (outside the CDR3, taken from reference TRBV5-1 and TRBJ1-1): KAGVTQTPRYLIKTRGQQVTLSCSPISGHRSVSWYQQTPGQGLQFLFEYFSETQRNKGNFPGRFSGRQFSNSRSEMNVSTLELGDSALYLCASSPRTGQRNTEAFFGQGTRLTVV.

In this sample, this clone turned up a few times. The chain has TRBV7-3 and TRBJ2-1, with TRBD2 matching over 12 bases. The CDR3 has 15 residues. Trimming at V came to 5 bases and at J to 6 bases, leaving 5 bases not matched to a gene. The germline CDR1 and CDR2 sequences are SGHTA and FQGTGA. The CDR3, as DNA: TGTGCCAGCAGCCCTAGCGGGAGGGCCCCCAATGAGCAGTTCTTC. Residues: CASSPSGRAPNEQFF.

This clone was picked up one time. The chain has TRBV24-1 and TRBJ1-2, with TRBD1 as a possible D gene (6 bases). Germline V gene lookup returns CDR1 KGHDR and CDR2 SFDVKD. V was shortened by 3 bases and J by 8 bases, with 9 bases between the two germline ends. CDR3 length: 12 amino acids. In nucleotides, the CDR3 is TGTGCCACCAGTGATCCAGGGGTAGGCTACACCTTC. Its protein is CATSDPGVGYTF.

This clone appeared once. V and J are TRBV28 and TRBJ1-1; D is perhaps TRBD1 (5 bases). The CDR3 loop spans 12 amino acids. V was pared by 5 bases and J by 6 bases, with 10 bases between. The V gene's germline CDR1 is MDHEN and CDR2 SYDVKM. This CDR3 is CASSPGGAEAFF. The CDR3 region has the DNA TGTGCCAGCAGTCCGGGGGGGGCTGAAGCTTTCTTT.

The V call is TRBV14, the J call TRBJ2-3; TRBD1 matches 9 bases. Germline loops: CDR1 SGHDN, CDR2 FVKESK. Germline trimming cut 4 bases from V and 4 bases from J; bases unmatched to any gene: 9. This CDR3 region has 16 residues. Written as DNA, the CDR3 is TGTGCCAGCAGCCGGCCGGGACAGGGAGGGGCAGATACGCAGTATTTT. This codes for CASSRPGQGGADTQYF.

The gene calls are TRBV5-1 and TRBJ2-1, with D possibly matching TRBD2 (6 bases). Trimming cost V 7 bases and J 9 bases, with 17 bases left between them. The CDR3 spans 13 residues. The germline V gene encodes CDR1 SGHRS and CDR2 YFSETQ. CDR3 residues: CASSPTSLSEQFF. The CDR3 DNA follows: TGCGCCAGCTCCCCGACTAGTTTGAGTGAGCAGTTCTTC.

The rearrangement uses TRBV5-4 and TRBJ2-6; no clear D. The germline V gene encodes CDR1 SGHNT and CDR2 YYREEE (reference sequence). The CDR3 is 15 amino acids. V was cut by 0 bases and J by 0 bases, with 4 bases left in between. CDR3 coding DNA: TGTGCCAGCAGCTTGGATAGCTCTGGGGCCAACGTCCTGACTTTC. Amino acid sequence: CASSLDSSGANVLTF.

The genes are TRBV2 and TRBJ2-7; perhaps TRBD1 as D (6 bases). Germline assignment: CDR1 SNHLY and CDR2 FYNNEI. The CDR3 sequence is 13 residues long. Trimming pared 7 bases from V and 6 bases from J, leaving 16 bases between. CDR3 bases: TGTGCCAGCAAATGGGACAAGCTCGGCGAGCAGTACTTC. Its translation is CASKWDKLGEQYF.

The V and J genes are TRBV19 and TRBJ1-1; the match to TRBD1 covers 11 bases. Losses at the gene ends were 4 bases for V and 6 bases for J; bases not matched to a gene: 10. The CDR3 is 16 amino acids. In germline, CDR1 is LNHDA, CDR2 SQIVND (reference sequence). The CDR3 DNA sequence: TGTGCCAGTAGTACCCGGACAGGGGGCTTAGTCGCTGAAGCTTTCTTT. Protein: CASSTRTGGLVAEAFF.

The chain recombines TRBV27 with TRBJ2-7; D ambiguous. This CDR3 spans 14 amino acids. Germline V gene sequence: CDR1 MNHEY, CDR2 SMNVEV (reference sequence). V was cut by 6 bases and J by 0 bases, with 12 bases left in between. In DNA form, the CDR3 reads TGTGCCAGCAGCCAGACACTTAGCTCCTACGAGCAGTACTTC. Protein sequence: CASSQTLSSYEQYF.

The chain carries TRBV3-1 (or the pseudogene TRBV3-2) and TRBJ2-2; no reliable D call. The CDR3 loop spans 14 amino acids. The germline gives CDR1 LGHDT, CDR2 YNNKEL (reference sequence). The V end was cut by 0 bases, the J end by 11 bases, with 13 bases between. CDR3 DNA: TGTGCCAGCAGCCAAGATCGGCGGTTGATAGAGCTGTTTTTT. This gives the protein CASSQDRRLIELFF.

The rearrangement joins TRBV5-8 to TRBJ1-4; D ambiguous. This CDR3 spans 12 amino acids. The V end was cut by 0 bases, the J end by 13 bases, with 10 bases between. Germline V gene data show CDR1 as SGHTS and CDR2 as YDEGEE. The CDR3 DNA is TGTGCCAGCAGCTTGGACACTAGTATACTGTTTTTT. The encoded protein is CASSLDTSILFF.

The rearrangement uses TRBV7-2 and TRBJ2-2; D not resolved. The V end lost 1 base, the J end lost 5 bases, and 11 bases lay between the germline ends. CDR3 size: 15 residues. The germline CDR1 and CDR2 sequences are SGHTA and FQGNSA. The CDR3 protein is CASSLGVAATGELFF. The CDR3 nucleotides are TGTGCCAGCAGCTTAGGCGTGGCGGCGACCGGGGAGCTGTTTTTT.

The J gene is TRBJ2-2, the V gene TRBV28; TRBD1 matches 12 bases. V shed 9 bases and J 6 bases; nucleotides not matched to a gene: 5. Germline CDR1 and CDR2: MDHEN and SYDVKM. CDR3 length: 14 amino acids. The CDR3 here is CASPGTGGAGELFF. The CDR3, as DNA: TGTGCCAGTCCCGGGACAGGGGGCGCCGGGGAGCTGTTTTTT.

The chain joins TRBV28 to TRBJ1-1; TRBD1 aligns across 8 bases. V was clipped by 1 base and J by 0 bases; unmatched bases: 4. The CDR3 runs 16 residues. Germline assignment: CDR1 MDHEN and CDR2 SYDVKM. As DNA, the CDR3 is TGTGCCAGCAGTTTATACCCAGGGGGCATGAACACTGAAGCTTTCTTT. It is translated as CASSLYPGGMNTEAFF.

This rearrangement joins TRBV4-3 to TRBJ1-2, with D unclear. The CDR3 length is 14 residues. Germline V gene lookup returns CDR1 LGHNA and CDR2 YSLEER. The V gene lost 3 bases and the J gene lost 4 bases, with 12 bases spanning the gap. CDR3 protein: CASSHSQIPYGYTF. The DNA of the CDR3 is TGCGCCAGCAGCCATAGCCAGATACCCTATGGCTACACCTTC.

V and J are TRBV5-1 and TRBJ2-1, with 9 bases lining up with TRBD2. V lost 1 base to trimming and J lost 7 bases; unmatched junction nucleotides: 9. The CDR3 runs 16 residues. Germline V CDR1 and CDR2: SGHRS, YFSETQ. The CDR3 reads CASSLTGAGGRNEQFF. Written as DNA, the CDR3 is TGCGCCAGCAGCTTGACCGGGGCGGGAGGGCGGAATGAGCAGTTCTTC.

V usage is TRBV7-3 and J usage is TRBJ1-6; 8 bases are shared with TRBD1. The V segment lost 4 bases and the J segment 7 bases; nucleotides outside the gene matches: 6. In germline, CDR1 is SGHTA, CDR2 FQGTGA. The CDR3 has 15 residues. CDR3 loop: CASSSTGGINSPLHF. Written as DNA, the CDR3 is TGTGCCAGCAGCTCTACAGGGGGAATCAATTCACCCCTCCACTTT.

V and J are TRBV27 and TRBJ1-4, with 7 bases matching TRBD1. The germline CDR1 and CDR2 sequences are MNHEY and SMNVEV (reference sequence). This CDR3 has 16 amino acids. Trimming cost V 4 bases and J 0 bases; bases outside gene matches: 5. The CDR3 region has the DNA TGTGCCAGCAGTTATCTCGGGACAGCAACTAATGAAAAACTGTTTTTT. This sequence encodes CASSYLGTATNEKLFF.

This clone came up once. The rearrangement links TRBV7-2 to TRBJ2-2, with TRBD2 matching 11 bases. The CDR3 length is 16 residues. After removal of 5 bases from V and 5 bases from J, the junction contained 7 bases not matched to a gene. In germline, CDR1 is SGHTA, CDR2 FQGNSA. CDR3 in amino acids: CASSHTSGRGTGELFF. CDR3 nucleotide sequence: TGTGCCAGCAGCCACACTAGCGGGAGAGGTACCGGGGAGCTGTTTTTT. Using reference TRBV7-2 and TRBJ2-2 for the parts outside the CDR3, the full variable domain is GAGVSQSPSNKVTEKGKDVELRCDPISGHTALYWYRQSLGQGLEFLIYFQGNSAPDKSGLPSDRFSAERTGGSVSTLTIQRTQQEDSAVYLCASSHTSGRGTGELFFGEGSRLTVL.

The V call is TRBV11-2, the J call TRBJ2-1; D is possibly TRBD2 (5 bases). The germline V and J ends were trimmed by 1 base and 0 bases, with 7 bases remaining between them. The CDR3 is made up of 15 amino acids. CDR1 is SGHAT and CDR2 is FQNNGV in the germline V gene. CDR3 region: CASSLGGGSYNEQFF. The CDR3, as DNA: TGTGCCAGCAGCTTAGGCGGAGGCTCCTACAATGAGCAGTTCTTC.